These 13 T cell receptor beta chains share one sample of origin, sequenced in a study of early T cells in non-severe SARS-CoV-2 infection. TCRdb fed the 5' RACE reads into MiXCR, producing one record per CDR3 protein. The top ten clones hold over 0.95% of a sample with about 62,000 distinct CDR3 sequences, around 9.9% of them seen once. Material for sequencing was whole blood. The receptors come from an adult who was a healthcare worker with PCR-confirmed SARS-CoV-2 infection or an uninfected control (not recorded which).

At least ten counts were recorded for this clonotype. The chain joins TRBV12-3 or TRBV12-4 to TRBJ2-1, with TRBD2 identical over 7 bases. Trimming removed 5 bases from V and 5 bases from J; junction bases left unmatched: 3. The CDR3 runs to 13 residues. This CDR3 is CASSTRGDNEQFF. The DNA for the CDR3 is TGTGCCAGCAGTACACGGGGGGACAATGAGCAGTTCTTC.

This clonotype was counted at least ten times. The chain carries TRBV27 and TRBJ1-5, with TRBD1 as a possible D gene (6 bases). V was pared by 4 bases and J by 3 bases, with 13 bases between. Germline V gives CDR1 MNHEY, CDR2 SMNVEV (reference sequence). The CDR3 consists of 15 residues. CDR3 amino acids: CASSYSGAYNQPQHF. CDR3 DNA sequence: TGTGCCAGCAGTTATTCAGGGGCGTACAATCAGCCCCAGCATTTT.

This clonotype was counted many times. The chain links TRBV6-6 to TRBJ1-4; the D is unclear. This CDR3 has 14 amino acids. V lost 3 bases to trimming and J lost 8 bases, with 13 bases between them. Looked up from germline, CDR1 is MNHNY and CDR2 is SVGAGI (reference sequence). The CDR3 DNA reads TGTGCCAGCAGTTATCAGAAGTTCAGGGAAAAACTGTTTTTT. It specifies CASSYQKFREKLFF.

This CDR3 is CASSKQGVRNTIYF. For the CDR3, the DNA is TGTGCCAGTAGTAAACAGGGGGTGAGGAACACCATATATTTT. This chain joins TRBV19 and TRBJ1-3, with TRBD1 matching 8 bases. J was trimmed by 7 bases and V by 4 bases; bases with no gene match: 6. CDR1 LNHDA and CDR2 SQIVND come from the germline V gene (reference sequence). This CDR3 has 14 residues.

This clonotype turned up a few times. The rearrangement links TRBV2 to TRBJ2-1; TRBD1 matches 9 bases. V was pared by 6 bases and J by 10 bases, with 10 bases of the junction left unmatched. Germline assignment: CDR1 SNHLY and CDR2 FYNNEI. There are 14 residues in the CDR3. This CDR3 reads CASRYGQGLTEQFF. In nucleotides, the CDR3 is TGTGCCAGCAGGTATGGACAGGGGTTAACGGAGCAGTTCTTC.

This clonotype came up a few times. The CDR3 DNA sequence: TGCGCCAGCAGCCCGATGACCCCCGGCGCCGGGGAGCTGTTTTTT. This gives the protein CASSPMTPGAGELFF. The chain joins TRBV5-1 to TRBJ2-2; D remains unclear. The germline CDR1 and CDR2 sequences are SGHRS and YFSETQ. V lost 4 bases to trimming and J lost 6 bases, with 16 bases between them. The CDR3 totals 15 residues.

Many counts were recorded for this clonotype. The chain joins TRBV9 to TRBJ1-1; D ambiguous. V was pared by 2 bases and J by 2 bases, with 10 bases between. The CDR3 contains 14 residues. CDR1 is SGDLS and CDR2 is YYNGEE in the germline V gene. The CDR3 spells CASSVRTGNTEAFF. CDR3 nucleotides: TGTGCCAGCAGCGTTCGGACGGGAAACACTGAAGCTTTCTTT.

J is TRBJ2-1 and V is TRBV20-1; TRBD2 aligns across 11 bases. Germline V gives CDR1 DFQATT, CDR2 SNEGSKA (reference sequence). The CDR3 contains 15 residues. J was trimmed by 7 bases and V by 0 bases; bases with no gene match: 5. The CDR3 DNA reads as TGCAGTGCTAGAGAACTAGCGGGGGAAAGTAATGAGCAGTTCTTC. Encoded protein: CSARELAGESNEQFF.

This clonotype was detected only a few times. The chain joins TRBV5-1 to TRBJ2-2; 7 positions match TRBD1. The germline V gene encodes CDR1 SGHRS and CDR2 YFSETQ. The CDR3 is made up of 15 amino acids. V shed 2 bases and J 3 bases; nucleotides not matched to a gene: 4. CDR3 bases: TGCGCCAGCAGCTTTCAAACAGGGGACACCGGGGAGCTGTTTTTT. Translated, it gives CASSFQTGDTGELFF.

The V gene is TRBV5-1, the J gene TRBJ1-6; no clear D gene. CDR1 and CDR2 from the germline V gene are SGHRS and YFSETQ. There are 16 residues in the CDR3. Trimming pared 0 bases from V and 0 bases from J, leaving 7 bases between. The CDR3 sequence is CASSLGLGSYNSPLHF. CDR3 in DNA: TGCGCCAGCAGCTTGGGGCTGGGCTCCTATAATTCACCCCTCCACTTT.

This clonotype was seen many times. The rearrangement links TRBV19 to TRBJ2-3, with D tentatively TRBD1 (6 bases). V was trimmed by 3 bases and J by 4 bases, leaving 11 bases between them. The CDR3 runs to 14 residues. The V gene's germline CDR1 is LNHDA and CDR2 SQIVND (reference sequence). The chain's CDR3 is CASSIGQGSDTQYF. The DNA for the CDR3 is TGTGCCAGTAGTATCGGTCAGGGGTCAGATACGCAGTATTTT.

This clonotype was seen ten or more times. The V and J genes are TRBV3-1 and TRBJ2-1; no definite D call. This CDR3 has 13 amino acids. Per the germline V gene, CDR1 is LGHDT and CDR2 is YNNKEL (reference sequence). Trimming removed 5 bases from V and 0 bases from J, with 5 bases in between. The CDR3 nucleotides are TGTGCCAGCAGCGGAAGCTCCTACAATGAGCAGTTCTTC. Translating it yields CASSGSSYNEQFF.

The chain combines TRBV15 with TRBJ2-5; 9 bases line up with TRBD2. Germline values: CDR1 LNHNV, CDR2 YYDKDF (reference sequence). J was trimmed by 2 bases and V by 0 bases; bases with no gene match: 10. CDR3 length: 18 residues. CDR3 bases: TGTGCCACCAGCAGAGATAGGGCTAGCGGGGACCTGCAAGAGACCCAGTACTTC. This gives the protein CATSRDRASGDLQETQYF.